Listed here is a single TCR beta chain. Its antigen is still unknown. Germline assignment: CDR1 SGHRS and CDR2 YFSETQ. J gave up 8 bases and V 4 bases, and 8 bases lay outside the gene matches. The CDR3 is 14 residues long. PCR amplification relied on 60 Vbeta primers (plus 13 Jbeta primers). Data came from immunoSEQ multiplex PCR; TCRdb stores just in-frame clones and leaves some out. This table holds roughly 150,000 clones, 72% found once. This entry belongs to a study of cytomegalovirus exposure and HLA in healthy donors. Points from the study as a whole: TCR sequences were mostly rare, though some public TCRs occurred in many donors. Analysis was carried out at a later point, and it linked a missense DCLRE1C variant to TCR beta V- and J-gene trimming.

The receptor's source is a man in his forties or fifties in good health and CMV-seronegative. Material for sequencing was PBMCs. The chain joins TRBV5-1 to TRBJ1-1; 10 bases match TRBD1. The CDR3 DNA sequence: TGCGCCAGCAGCATTGACCGGGACAGGGGAGAAGCTTTCTTT. Protein sequence: CASSIDRDRGEAFF.